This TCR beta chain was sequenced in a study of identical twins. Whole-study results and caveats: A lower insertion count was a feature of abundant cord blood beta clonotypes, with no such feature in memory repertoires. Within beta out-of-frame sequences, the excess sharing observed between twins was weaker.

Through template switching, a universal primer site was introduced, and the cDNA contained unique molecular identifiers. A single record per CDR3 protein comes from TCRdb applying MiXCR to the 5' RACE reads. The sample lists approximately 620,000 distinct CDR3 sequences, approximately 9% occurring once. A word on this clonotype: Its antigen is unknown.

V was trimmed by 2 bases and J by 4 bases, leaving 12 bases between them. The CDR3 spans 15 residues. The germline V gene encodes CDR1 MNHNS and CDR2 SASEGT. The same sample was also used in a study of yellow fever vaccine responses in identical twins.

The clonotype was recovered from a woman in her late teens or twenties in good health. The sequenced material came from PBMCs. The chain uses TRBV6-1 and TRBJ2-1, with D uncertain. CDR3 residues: CASSESAGKYNEQFF. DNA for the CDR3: TGTGCCAGCAGTGAAAGCGCAGGAAAATACAATGAGCAGTTCTTC.